These 14 T cell receptor beta chains share one sample of origin, sequenced in a study of vaccination effects on CD4 cells after COVID-19 (dated 2022 in TCRdb). After around eleven days of culture, CD4+ T cells were isolated with the EasySep CD4+ T cell isolation kit. Libraries were prepared through the immunoSEQ multiplex PCR assay. The table comes from immuneACCESS by way of TCRdb, which keeps in-frame sequences with V and J called. Part of the clones is missing from these tables; in studies checked, under half for an unresolved V gene and the rest for unknown reasons. The sample contains roughly 48,000 clones, 50% to 80% of them found a single time. The ten largest account for roughly 5.5% of the sample. The antigens of these receptors remain unknown. The input for sequencing was CD4+ T cells from PBMCs cultured without peptide, taken before COVID-19 vaccination. The receptor set was obtained from a human donor who received a COVID-19 vaccine.

There are a few counts of this clone. As DNA, the CDR3 is TGTGCCAGTAGTATAGTGGGAGGACTCTCCTACGAGCAGTACTTC. Its translation: CASSIVGGLSYEQYF. The chain links TRBV19 to TRBJ2-7; a possible D gene is TRBD2 (6 bases). The CDR3 runs to 15 residues. Germline V gene data show CDR1 as LNHDA and CDR2 as SQIVND (reference sequence). Trimming pared 1 base from V and 0 bases from J, leaving 10 bases between.

The chain joins TRBV5-1 to TRBJ2-5; D unclear. This CDR3 comprises 15 residues. The germline V and J ends were trimmed by 2 bases and 5 bases, with 16 bases remaining between them. Germline CDR1 SGHRS, CDR2 YFSETQ. CDR3 DNA sequence: TGCGCCAGCAGCTTCGAAGGGCACGGAGTGGAGACCCAGTACTTC. Its translation: CASSFEGHGVETQYF.

The chain couples TRBV11-2 to TRBJ2-7; 8 bases are shared with TRBD2. The V segment lost 1 base and the J segment 3 bases; nucleotides outside the gene matches: 2. The germline V gene has CDR1 SGHAT and CDR2 FQNNGV. This CDR3 spans 14 amino acids. CDR3 amino acids: CASSLVGGGYEQYF. CDR3 nucleotide sequence: TGTGCCAGCAGCTTAGTCGGGGGGGGCTACGAGCAGTACTTC.

This clone showed up just a few times. The V gene is TRBV5-6, the J gene TRBJ1-2, with 8 bases aligning to TRBD1. From germline, CDR1 is SGHDT and CDR2 YYEEEE. After removal of 5 bases from V and 5 bases from J, the junction contained 8 bases not matched to a gene. The CDR3 consists of 14 residues. For the CDR3, the DNA is TGTGCCAGCAGGTCGGACAGGGCCTTATATGGCTACACCTTC. Its translation is CASRSDRALYGYTF. Combining the CDR3 with reference TRBV5-6 and TRBJ1-2 gives the whole variable domain DAGVTQSPTHLIKTRGQQVTLRCSPKSGHDTVSWYQQALGQGPQFIFQYYEEEERQRGNFPDRFSGHQFPNYSSELNVNALLLGDSALYLCASRSDRALYGYTFGSGTRLTVV.

The rearrangement links TRBV5-1 to TRBJ1-5; tentatively, D is TRBD1 (6 bases). CDR3 length: 15 residues. The germline V gene encodes CDR1 SGHRS and CDR2 YFSETQ. V lost 4 bases and J 6 bases, leaving 17 bases between the germline ends. CDR3 amino acids: CASSLHIRGSQPQHF. The DNA of the CDR3 is TGCGCCAGCAGCCTACACATCAGGGGTAGTCAGCCCCAGCATTTT.

The rearrangement uses TRBV2 and TRBJ1-2; TRBD1 matches 10 bases. Losses at the gene ends were 3 bases for V and 8 bases for J; bases not matched to a gene: 12. This CDR3 region has 16 residues. Germline assignment: CDR1 SNHLY and CDR2 FYNNEI. The CDR3 sequence: CASSDPPRQGASGYTF. The CDR3 DNA sequence: TGTGCCAGCAGTGACCCCCCGAGACAGGGGGCGAGCGGCTACACCTTC.

This clone was detected once. The genes are TRBV3-1 (or the pseudogene TRBV3-2) and TRBJ2-1; TRBD2 matches at 12 bases. The germline V gene encodes CDR1 LGHDT and CDR2 YNNKEL (reference sequence). The CDR3 is made up of 18 amino acids. The trim removed 4 bases at V and 5 bases at J, leaving 12 bases unmatched. CDR3 coding DNA: TGTGCCAGCAGCCCAAGACTAGCGGGAGCGCGGGAGGACAATGAGCAGTTCTTC. Translated: CASSPRLAGAREDNEQFF.

Written as DNA, the CDR3 is TGTGCCAGCAGCTGGGGGGGGAGCTATGGCTACACCTTC. Translation: CASSWGGSYGYTF. The V and J genes are TRBV5-6 and TRBJ1-2; D might be TRBD1 (5 bases). Germline V gene sequence: CDR1 SGHDT, CDR2 YYEEEE. V was cut by 3 bases and J by 4 bases, with 10 bases left in between. The length of the CDR3 is 13 residues.

Regarding this clone: The same CDR3 arises from other DNA sequences in this sample as well. The chain recombines TRBV2 with TRBJ2-4; D is tentatively TRBD1 or TRBD2 (5 bases each). The germline V gene encodes CDR1 SNHLY and CDR2 FYNNEI. Trimming removed 4 bases at V and 0 bases at J, with 10 bases between. CDR3 length equals 15 residues. CDR3 amino acids: CASSGEGLAKNIQYF. The CDR3 bases are TGTGCCAGCAGTGGTGAGGGGCTAGCCAAAAACATTCAGTACTTC.

This chain uses TRBV20-1 with TRBJ2-7; D is unclear. Looked up from germline, CDR1 is DFQATT and CDR2 is SNEGSKA (reference sequence). This CDR3 is 13 amino acids long. With 3 bases removed from V and 1 base from J, the gap between germline ends came to 10 bases. The CDR3 DNA reads TGCAGTGCTAGTCCCGGACCGTCCTACGAGCAGTACTTC. Its translation is CSASPGPSYEQYF.

CDR3 loop: CASSLVGGYSPLHF. CDR3 DNA: TGTGCCAGCAGCTTGGTCGGTGGTTATTCACCCCTCCACTTT. This chain uses TRBV5-6 with TRBJ1-6; no reliable D call. The CDR3 loop spans 14 amino acids. Trimming took 0 bases from V and 8 from J, leaving 9 bases between them. CDR1 and CDR2 (germline): SGHDT, YYEEEE.

The V and J genes are TRBV4-3 and TRBJ2-2, with a tentative D call TRBD1 (5 bases). Germline-derived CDR1 and CDR2 are LGHNA and YSLEER. Trimming took off 1 base at V and 8 bases at J, with 11 bases between the two ends. The CDR3 consists of 14 residues. CDR3 in amino acids: CASSQGHRSGELFF. The DNA of the CDR3 is TGCGCCAGCAGCCAAGGACACAGGTCTGGGGAGCTGTTTTTT.

This clone is labeled medium-sized. The chain carries TRBV19 and TRBJ1-5, with a weak D call TRBD1 (6 bases). This CDR3 has 14 amino acids. Looked up from germline, CDR1 is LNHDA and CDR2 is SQIVND (reference sequence). The V gene lost 6 bases and the J gene lost 7 bases, with 16 bases spanning the gap. CDR3 region: CASRRAGDGQPQHF. For the CDR3, the DNA is TGTGCCAGTAGGAGAGCAGGGGATGGGCAGCCCCAGCATTTT.

V and J are TRBV20-1 and TRBJ2-2; tentatively, D is TRBD2 (6 bases). The germline V gene has CDR1 DFQATT and CDR2 SNEGSKA (reference sequence). The CDR3 has 11 amino acids. V lost 5 bases, J lost 5 bases, and 6 bases lay in between. The CDR3 DNA follows: TGCAGTGCTCGGGAGACCGGGGAGCTGTTTTTT. It specifies CSARETGELFF.